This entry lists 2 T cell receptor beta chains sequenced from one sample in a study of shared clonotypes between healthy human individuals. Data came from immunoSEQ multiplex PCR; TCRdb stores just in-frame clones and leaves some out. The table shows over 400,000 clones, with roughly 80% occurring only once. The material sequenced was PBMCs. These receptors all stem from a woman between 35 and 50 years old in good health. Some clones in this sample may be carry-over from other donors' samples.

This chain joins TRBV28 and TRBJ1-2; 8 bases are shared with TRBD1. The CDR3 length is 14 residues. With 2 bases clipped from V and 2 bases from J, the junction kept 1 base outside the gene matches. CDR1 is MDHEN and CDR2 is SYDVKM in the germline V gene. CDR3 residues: CASSLGTGNYGYTF. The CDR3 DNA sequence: TGTGCCAGCAGTTTAGGGACAGGAAACTATGGCTACACCTTC.

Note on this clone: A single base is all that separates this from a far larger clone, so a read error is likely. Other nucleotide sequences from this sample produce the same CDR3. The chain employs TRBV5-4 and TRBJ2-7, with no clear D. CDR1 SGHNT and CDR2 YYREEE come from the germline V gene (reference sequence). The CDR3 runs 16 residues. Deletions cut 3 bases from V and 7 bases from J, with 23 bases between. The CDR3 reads CASSSAIAGARAEQYF. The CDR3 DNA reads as TGTGCCAGCAGCTCAGCAATAGCTGGAGCAAGGGCGGAGCAGTACTTC.